The sequence of this T cell receptor beta chain was determined in a study of cytomegalovirus exposure and HLA in healthy donors. Findings and limits, study-wide: Sequencing likely produced, as an artifact, a cluster of highly shared sequence variants. Accounts indicate the classifier identified cytomegalovirus status with strong specificity and sensitivity.

As to this clone: The antigen is unknown.

The CDR3 has 14 amino acids. V trimming: 5 bases; J trimming: 9 bases; junction bases outside the gene matches: 10. The germline V gene has CDR1 MDHEN and CDR2 SYDVKM. The PCR contained 60 Vbeta and 13 Jbeta primers. Clones were read by immunoSEQ multiplex PCR, and TCRdb kept only the in-frame ones, dropping some. The data include some 89,000 clones; the top ten clones carry roughly 3.4%. Sequencing was done on a sample of PBMCs. The receptor was isolated from a woman aged 25 to 39 in good health and CMV-seronegative. The V call is TRBV28, the J call TRBJ1-5, with 7 bases lining up with TRBD1. CDR3 in DNA: TGTGCCAGCAGTCTAGAAGGGGGCCCCGGGCCCCAGCATTTT. It encodes CASSLEGGPGPQHF.